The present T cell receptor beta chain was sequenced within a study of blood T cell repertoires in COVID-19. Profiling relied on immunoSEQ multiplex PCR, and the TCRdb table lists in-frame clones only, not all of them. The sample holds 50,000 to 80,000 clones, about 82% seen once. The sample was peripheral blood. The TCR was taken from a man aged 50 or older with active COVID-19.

CDR3 loop: CASSQALTSLNEQFF. For the CDR3, the DNA is TGTGCCAGCAGCCAAGCTTTGACTAGCCTCAATGAGCAGTTCTTC. This rearrangement joins TRBV3-1 (or the pseudogene TRBV3-2) to TRBJ2-1; 7 bases align to TRBD2. This CDR3 region has 15 residues. The J segment lost 6 bases and the V segment lost 1 base, leaving 6 bases of the junction unmatched. CDR1 is LGHDT and CDR2 is YNNKEL in the germline V gene (reference sequence).